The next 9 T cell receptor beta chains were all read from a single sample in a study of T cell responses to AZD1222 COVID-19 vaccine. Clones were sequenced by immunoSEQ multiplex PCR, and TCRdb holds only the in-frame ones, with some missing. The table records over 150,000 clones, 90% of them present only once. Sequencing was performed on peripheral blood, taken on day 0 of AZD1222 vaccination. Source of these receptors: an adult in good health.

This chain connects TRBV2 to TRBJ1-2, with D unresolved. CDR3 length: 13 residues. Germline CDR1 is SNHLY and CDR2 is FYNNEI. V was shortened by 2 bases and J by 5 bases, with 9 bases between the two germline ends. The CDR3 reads CASSELGVYGYTF. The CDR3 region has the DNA TGTGCCAGCAGTGAACTCGGGGTGTATGGCTACACCTTC.

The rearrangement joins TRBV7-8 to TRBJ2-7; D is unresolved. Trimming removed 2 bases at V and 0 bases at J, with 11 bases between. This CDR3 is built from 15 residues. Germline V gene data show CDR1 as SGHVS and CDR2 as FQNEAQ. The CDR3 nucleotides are TGTGCCAGCAGCTTACGTGACCCCCTCTCCTACGAGCAGTACTTC. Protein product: CASSLRDPLSYEQYF.

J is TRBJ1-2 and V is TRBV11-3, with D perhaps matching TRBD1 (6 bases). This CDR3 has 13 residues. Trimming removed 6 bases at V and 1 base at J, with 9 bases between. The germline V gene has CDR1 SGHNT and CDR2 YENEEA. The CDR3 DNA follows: TGTGCCAGCAGTAGGGGGGATAACTATGGCTACACCTTC. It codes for CASSRGDNYGYTF.

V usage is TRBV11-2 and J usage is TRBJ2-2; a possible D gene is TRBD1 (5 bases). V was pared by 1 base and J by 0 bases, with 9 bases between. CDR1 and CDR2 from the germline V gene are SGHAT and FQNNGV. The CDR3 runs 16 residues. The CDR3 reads CASSLVGQANTGELFF. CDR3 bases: TGTGCCAGCAGCTTAGTAGGACAAGCGAACACCGGGGAGCTGTTTTTT.

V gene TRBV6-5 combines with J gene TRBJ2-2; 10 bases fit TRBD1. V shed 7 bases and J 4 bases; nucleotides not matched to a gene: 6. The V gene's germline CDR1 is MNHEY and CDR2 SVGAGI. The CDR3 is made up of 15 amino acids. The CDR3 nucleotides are TGTGCCAGCACCGGGGACAGGGGTACCACCGGGGAGCTGTTTTTT. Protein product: CASTGDRGTTGELFF.

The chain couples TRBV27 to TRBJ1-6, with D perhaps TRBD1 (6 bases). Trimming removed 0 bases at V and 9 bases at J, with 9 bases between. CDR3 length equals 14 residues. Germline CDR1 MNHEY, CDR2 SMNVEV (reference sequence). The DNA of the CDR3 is TGTGCCAGCAGTTTATCCGGGGGGCCTTCACCCCTCCACTTT. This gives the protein CASSLSGGPSPLHF.

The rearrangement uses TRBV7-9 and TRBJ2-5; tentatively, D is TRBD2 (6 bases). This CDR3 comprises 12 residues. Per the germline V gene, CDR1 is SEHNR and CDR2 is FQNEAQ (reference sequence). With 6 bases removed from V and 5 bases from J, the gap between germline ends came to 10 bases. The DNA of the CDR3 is TGTGCCAGCAGTGGAGGGCCCGAGACCCAGTACTTC. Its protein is CASSGGPETQYF. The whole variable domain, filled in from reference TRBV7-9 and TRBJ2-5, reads DTGVSQNPRHKITKRGQNVTFRCDPISEHNRLYWYRQTLGQGPEFLTYFQNEAQLEKSRLLSDRFSAERPKGSFSTLEIQRTEQGDSAMYLCASSGGPETQYFGPGTRLLVL.

CDR3 amino acids: CASSQDALAGGLRGETQYF. The DNA for the CDR3 is TGTGCCAGCAGCCAAGATGCGCTAGCGGGGGGGCTAAGGGGAGAGACCCAGTACTTC. The chain combines TRBV4-2 with TRBJ2-5; TRBD2 aligns across 12 bases. Germline V gives CDR1 LGHNA, CDR2 YNFKEQ. Unmatched junction bases numbered 12, after V lost 0 bases and J lost 4 bases. The CDR3 extends over 19 amino acids.

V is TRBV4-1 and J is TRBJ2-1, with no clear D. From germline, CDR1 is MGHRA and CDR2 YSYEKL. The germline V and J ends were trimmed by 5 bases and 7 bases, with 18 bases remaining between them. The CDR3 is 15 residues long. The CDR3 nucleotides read TGCGCCAGCAGCAACCAGAGAAGTATCGGGAATGAGCAGTTCTTC. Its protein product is CASSNQRSIGNEQFF.